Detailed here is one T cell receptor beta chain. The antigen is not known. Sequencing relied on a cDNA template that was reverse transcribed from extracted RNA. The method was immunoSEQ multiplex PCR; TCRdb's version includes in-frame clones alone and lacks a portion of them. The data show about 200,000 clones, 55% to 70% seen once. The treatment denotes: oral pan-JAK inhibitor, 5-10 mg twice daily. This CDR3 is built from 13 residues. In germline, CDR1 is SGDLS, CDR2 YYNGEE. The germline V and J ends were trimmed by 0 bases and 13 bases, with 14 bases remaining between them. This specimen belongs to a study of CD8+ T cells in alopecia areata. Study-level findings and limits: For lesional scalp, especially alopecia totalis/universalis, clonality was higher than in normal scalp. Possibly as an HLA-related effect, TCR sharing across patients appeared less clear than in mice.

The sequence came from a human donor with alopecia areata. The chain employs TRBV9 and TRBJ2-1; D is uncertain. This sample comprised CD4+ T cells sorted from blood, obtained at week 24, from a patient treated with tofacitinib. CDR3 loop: CASSVGLGLGQFF. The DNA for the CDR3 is TGTGCCAGCAGCGTAGGTCTCGGCCTTGGACAGTTCTTC.